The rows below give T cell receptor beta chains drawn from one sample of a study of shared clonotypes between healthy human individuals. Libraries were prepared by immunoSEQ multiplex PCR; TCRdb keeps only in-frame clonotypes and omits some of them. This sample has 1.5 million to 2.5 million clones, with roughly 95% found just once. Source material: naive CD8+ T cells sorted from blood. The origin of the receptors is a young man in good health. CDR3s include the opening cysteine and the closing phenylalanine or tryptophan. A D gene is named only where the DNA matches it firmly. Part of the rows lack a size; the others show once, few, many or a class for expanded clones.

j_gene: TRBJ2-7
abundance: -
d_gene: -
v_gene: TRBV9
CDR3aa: CASSVGGDSYEQYF
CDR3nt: TGTGCCAGCAGCGTAGGAGGAGACTCGTACGAGCAGTACTTC

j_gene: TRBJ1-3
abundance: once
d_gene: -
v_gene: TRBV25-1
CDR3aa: CASSLATGGNTIYF
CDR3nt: TGTGCCAGCAGCCTGGCCACAGGGGGAAACACCATATATTTT

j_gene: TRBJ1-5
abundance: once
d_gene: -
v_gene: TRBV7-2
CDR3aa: CASSWTDGNQPQHF
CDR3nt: TGTGCCAGCAGCTGGACAGACGGCAATCAGCCCCAGCATTTT

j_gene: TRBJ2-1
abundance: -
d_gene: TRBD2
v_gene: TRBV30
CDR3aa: CAWSVALAGLDEQFF
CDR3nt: TGTGCCTGGAGTGTGGCCCTAGCGGGACTCGATGAGCAGTTCTTC

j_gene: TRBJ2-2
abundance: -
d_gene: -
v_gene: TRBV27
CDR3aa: CASSPTNTGELFF
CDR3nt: TGTGCCAGCAGCCCAACGAACACCGGGGAGCTGTTTTTT

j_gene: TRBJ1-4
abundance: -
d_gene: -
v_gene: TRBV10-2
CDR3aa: CASRDGNEKLFF
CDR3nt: TGCGCCAGCAGGGACGGAAATGAAAAACTGTTTTTT

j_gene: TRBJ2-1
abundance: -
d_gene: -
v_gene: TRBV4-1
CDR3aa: CASSAGGNEQFF
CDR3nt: TGCGCCAGCAGCGCAGGTGGGAATGAGCAGTTCTTC

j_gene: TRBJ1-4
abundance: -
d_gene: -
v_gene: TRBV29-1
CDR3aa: CSVEMAGLDEKLFF
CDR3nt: TGCAGCGTTGAAATGGCAGGGCTAGATGAAAAACTGTTTTTT

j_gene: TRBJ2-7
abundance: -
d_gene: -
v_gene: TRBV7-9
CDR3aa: CASSPGDYEQYF
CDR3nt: TGTGCCAGCAGCCCGGGAGACTACGAGCAGTACTTC

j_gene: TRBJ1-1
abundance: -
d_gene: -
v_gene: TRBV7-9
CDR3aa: CASSLLGEGEAFF
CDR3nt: TGTGCCAGCAGCTTACTCGGTGAGGGTGAAGCTTTCTTT

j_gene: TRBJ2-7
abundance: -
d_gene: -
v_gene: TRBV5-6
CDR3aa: CASSHTVRGSYEQYF
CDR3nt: TGTGCCAGCAGCCACACCGTTCGCGGCTCCTACGAGCAGTACTTC

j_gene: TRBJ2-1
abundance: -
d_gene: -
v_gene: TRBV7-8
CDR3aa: CASSLVFRAGNEQFF
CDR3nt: TGTGCCAGCAGCTTAGTCTTCCGTGCGGGAAATGAGCAGTTCTTC

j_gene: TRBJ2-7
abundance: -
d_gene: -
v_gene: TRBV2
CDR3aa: CASSESQNGRSTSEQYF
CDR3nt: TGTGCCAGCAGTGAATCTCAGAACGGCAGGTCTACGAGCGAGCAGTACTTC

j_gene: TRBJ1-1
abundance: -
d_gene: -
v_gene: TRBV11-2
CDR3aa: CASSFEQGFEAFF
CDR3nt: TGTGCCAGCAGCTTCGAACAAGGGTTCGAAGCTTTCTTT

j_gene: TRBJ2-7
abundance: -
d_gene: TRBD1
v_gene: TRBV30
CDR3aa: CAWSLDRGGEQYF
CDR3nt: TGTGCCTGGAGTCTAGACAGGGGGGGCGAGCAGTACTTC

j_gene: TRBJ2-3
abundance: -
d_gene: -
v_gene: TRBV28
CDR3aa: CASTEIITDTQYF
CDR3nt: TGTGCCAGCACCGAGATTATCACAGATACGCAGTATTTT

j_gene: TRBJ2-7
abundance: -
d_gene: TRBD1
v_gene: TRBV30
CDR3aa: CAWSEGQGIFYEQYF
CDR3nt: TGTGCCTGGAGTGAGGGACAGGGGATCTTCTACGAGCAGTACTTC

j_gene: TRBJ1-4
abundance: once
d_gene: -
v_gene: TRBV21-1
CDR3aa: CASSKARDEKLFF
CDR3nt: TGTGCCAGCAGCAAAGCGAGGGATGAAAAACTGTTTTTT

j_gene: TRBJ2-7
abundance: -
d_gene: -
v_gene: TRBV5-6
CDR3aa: CASSLGLLSYEQYF
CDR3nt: TGTGCCAGCAGCTTGGGGTTATTATCCTACGAGCAGTACTTC

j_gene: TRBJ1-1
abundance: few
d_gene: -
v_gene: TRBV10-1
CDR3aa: CASSESVGDLEAFF
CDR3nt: TGCGCCAGCAGTGAGTCGGTAGGGGACCTCGAAGCTTTCTTT

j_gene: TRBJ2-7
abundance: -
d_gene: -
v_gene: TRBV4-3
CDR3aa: CASSQGGGRSGEQYF
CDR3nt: TGCGCCAGCAGCCAAGGGGGCGGCCGTAGCGGCGAGCAGTACTTC

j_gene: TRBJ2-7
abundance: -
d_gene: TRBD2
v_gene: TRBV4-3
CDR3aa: CASSQDGAGGPHEQYF
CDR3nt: TGCGCCAGCAGCCAAGATGGGGCGGGAGGGCCCCACGAGCAGTACTTC

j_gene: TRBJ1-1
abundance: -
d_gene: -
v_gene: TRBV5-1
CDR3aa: CASSLGELGNTEAFF
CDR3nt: TGCGCCAGCAGCTTGGGGGAGCTGGGAAACACTGAAGCTTTCTTT

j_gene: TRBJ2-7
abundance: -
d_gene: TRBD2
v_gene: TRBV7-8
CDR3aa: CASSLALAGFYEQYF
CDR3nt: TGTGCCAGCAGCTTAGCGCTAGCGGGATTCTACGAGCAGTACTTC

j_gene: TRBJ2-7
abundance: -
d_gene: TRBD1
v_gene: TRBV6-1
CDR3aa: CASRTPGQGVYEQYF
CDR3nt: TGTGCCAGCAGGACTCCGGGACAGGGGGTCTACGAGCAGTACTTC

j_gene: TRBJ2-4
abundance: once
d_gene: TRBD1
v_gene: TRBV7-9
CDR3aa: CASSQSEGGVAKNIQYF
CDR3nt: TGTGCCAGCAGCCAATCCGAAGGGGGCGTAGCCAAAAACATTCAGTACTTC

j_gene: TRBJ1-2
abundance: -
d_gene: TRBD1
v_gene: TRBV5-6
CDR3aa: CASSLGDRGYGYTF
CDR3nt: TGTGCCAGCAGCTTGGGGGACAGGGGCTATGGCTACACCTTC

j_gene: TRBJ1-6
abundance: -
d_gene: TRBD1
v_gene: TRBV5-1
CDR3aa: CASSPDRGPKSPLHF
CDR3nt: TGCGCCAGCAGCCCGGACAGGGGGCCGAAGTCACCCCTCCACTTT

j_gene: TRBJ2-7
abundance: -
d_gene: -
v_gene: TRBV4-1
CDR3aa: CASSQEQARAYEQYF
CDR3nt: TGCGCCAGCAGCCAAGAGCAGGCCCGAGCCTACGAGCAGTACTTC

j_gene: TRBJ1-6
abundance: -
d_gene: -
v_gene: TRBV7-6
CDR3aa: CASSLAPGDSPLHF
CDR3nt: TGTGCCAGCAGCTTAGCGCCAGGGGACTCACCCCTCCACTTT

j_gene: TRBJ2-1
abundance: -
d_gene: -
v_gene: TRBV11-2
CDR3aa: CASSPPGVGDYIEQFF
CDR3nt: TGTGCCAGCAGCCCCCCCGGTGTAGGGGATTATATTGAGCAGTTCTTC

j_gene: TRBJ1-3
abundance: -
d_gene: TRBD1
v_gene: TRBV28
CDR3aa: CASRSGQALISGNTIYF
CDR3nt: TGTGCCAGCAGATCGGGACAGGCCCTAATCTCTGGAAACACCATATATTTT

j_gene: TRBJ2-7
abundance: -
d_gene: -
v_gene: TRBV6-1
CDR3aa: CASSEEGGQYF
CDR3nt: TGTGCCAGCAGCGAGGAGGGCGGGCAGTACTTC

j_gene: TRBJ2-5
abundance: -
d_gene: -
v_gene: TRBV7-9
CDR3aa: CASSISGSETQYF
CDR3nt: TGTGCCAGCAGCATAAGCGGGTCGGAGACCCAGTACTTC

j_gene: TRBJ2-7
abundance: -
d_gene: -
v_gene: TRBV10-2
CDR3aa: CASSDRIYYEQYF
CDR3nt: TGCGCCAGCAGTGATCGGATTTACTACGAGCAGTACTTC

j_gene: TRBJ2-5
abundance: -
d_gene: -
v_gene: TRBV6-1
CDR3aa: CASSEGFQETQYF
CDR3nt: TGTGCCAGCAGTGAGGGTTTTCAAGAGACCCAGTACTTC

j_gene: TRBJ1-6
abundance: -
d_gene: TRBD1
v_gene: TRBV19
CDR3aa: CASIDRAYNSPLHF
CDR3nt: TGTGCCAGTATTGACAGGGCCTATAATTCACCCCTCCACTTT